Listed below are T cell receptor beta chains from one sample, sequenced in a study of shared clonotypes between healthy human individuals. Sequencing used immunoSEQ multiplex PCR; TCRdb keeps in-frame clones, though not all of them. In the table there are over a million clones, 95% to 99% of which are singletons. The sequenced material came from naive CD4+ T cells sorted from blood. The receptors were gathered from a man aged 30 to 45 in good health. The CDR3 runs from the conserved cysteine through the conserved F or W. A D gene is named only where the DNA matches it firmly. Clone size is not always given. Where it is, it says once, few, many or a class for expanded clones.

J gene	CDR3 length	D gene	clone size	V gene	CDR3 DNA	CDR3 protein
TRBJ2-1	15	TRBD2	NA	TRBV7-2	TGTGCCAGCAGCTCCGGACTAGAAAACTACAATGAGCAGTTCTTC	CASSSGLENYNEQFF
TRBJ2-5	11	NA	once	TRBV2	TGTGCCAGCAGATTTCCGGAGACCCAGTACTTC	CASRFPETQYF
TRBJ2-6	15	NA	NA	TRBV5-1	TGCGCCAGCAGCTTACATAACTCTGGGGCCAACGTCCTGACTTTC	CASSLHNSGANVLTF
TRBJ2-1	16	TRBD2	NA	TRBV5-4	TGTGCCAGCAGCGGGGGACTAGCGGGAGAAGTTGATGAGCAGTTCTTC	CASSGGLAGEVDEQFF
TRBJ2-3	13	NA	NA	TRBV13	TGTGCCAGCAGCCCACGAGGGGGGGATACGCAGTATTTT	CASSPRGGDTQYF
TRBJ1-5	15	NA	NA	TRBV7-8	TGTGCCAGCAGCCTTTTAGGGGGGCATGATCAGCCCCAGCATTTT	CASSLLGGHDQPQHF
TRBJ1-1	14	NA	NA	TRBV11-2	TGTGCCAGCAGCGCTGAGGTGTTCGGCACTGAAGCTTTCTTT	CASSAEVFGTEAFF
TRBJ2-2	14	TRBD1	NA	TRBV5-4	TGTGCCAGCAGAACAGTAGGACAGGGCGGGGAGCTGTTTTTT	CASRTVGQGGELFF
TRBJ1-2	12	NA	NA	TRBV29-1	TGCAGCGTCTATCGTACTAACTATGGCTACACCTTC	CSVYRTNYGYTF
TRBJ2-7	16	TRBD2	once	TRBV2	TGTGCCAGCAGTTCTGGACTAGCGGGAAGCTCCTACGAGCAGTACTTC	CASSSGLAGSSYEQYF
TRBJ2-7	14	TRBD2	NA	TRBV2	TGTGCCAGCGGTCTTAGCGGGATTAGCTACGAGCAGTACTTC	CASGLSGISYEQYF
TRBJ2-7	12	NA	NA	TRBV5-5	TGTGCCAGCACCTCGACAGGCTACGAGCAGTACTTC	CASTSTGYEQYF
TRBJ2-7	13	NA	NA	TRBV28	TGTGCCAGCTCGGGGTTACTATTCTACGAGCAGTACTTC	CASSGLLFYEQYF
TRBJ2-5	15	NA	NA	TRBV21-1	TGTGCCAGCAGCAAAATAACGGGGTTCAAGGAGACCCAGTACTTC	CASSKITGFKETQYF
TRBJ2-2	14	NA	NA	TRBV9	TGTGCCAGCAGCGTAGTTAGTAGAACCGGGGAGCTGTTTTTT	CASSVVSRTGELFF
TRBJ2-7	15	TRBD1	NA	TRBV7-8	TGTGCCAGCAGCCTCGGGACAGGGGTGCTCTACGAGCAGTACTTC	CASSLGTGVLYEQYF
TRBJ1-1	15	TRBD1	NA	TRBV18	TGTGCCAGCTCACCACCGGGACAGTCCACGGGAGCAGCTTTCTTT	CASSPPGQSTGAAFF
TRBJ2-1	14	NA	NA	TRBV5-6	TGTGCCAGCAGCCCCCTTCGACTAAACAATGAGCAGTTCTTC	CASSPLRLNNEQFF
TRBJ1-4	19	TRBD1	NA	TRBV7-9	TGTGCCAGCAGCTTAAAAGGGCCCCGGGACAGCGCCTTGGGGGAAAAACTGTTTTTT	CASSLKGPRDSALGEKLFF
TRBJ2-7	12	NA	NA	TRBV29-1	TGCAGCGTTGATAAGGGTCCCAACGAGCAGTACTTC	CSVDKGPNEQYF
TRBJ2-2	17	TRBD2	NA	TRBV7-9	TGTGCCAGCAGCCCGCCGGCGGGACTAGCGGGGGCCGGGGAGCTGTTTTTT	CASSPPAGLAGAGELFF
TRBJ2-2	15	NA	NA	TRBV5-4	TGTGCCAGCAGCTCGCCTCCTACAGGGTCCGGGGAGCTGTTTTTT	CASSSPPTGSGELFF
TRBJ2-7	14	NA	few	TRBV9	TGTGCCAGCAGCGTAGGAGCGGAGCCTTACGAGCAGTACTTC	CASSVGAEPYEQYF
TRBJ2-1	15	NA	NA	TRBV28	TGTGCCAGCAGTCCTGCTGACAGATCCTACAATGAGCAGTTCTTC	CASSPADRSYNEQFF
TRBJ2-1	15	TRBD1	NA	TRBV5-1	TGCGCCAGCAGCTCCGGGACAGGGGGCCCGGGGGAGCAGTTCTTC	CASSSGTGGPGEQFF
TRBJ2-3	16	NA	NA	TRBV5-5	TGTGCCAGCAGCTTAATCGGTACAGCTCACACAGATACGCAGTATTTT	CASSLIGTAHTDTQYF
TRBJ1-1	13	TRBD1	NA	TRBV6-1	TGTGCCAGCAGCGAGGACAGGGAGGGAAAAGCTTTCTTT	CASSEDREGKAFF
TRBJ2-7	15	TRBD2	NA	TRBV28	TGTGCCAGCAGACCTTATAGCGGGGCAGTCTACGAGCAGTACTTC	CASRPYSGAVYEQYF
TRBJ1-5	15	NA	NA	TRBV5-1	TGCGCCAGCAGCTCAGAGGGTTATAGCAATCAGCCCCAGCATTTT	CASSSEGYSNQPQHF
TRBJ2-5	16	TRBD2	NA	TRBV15	TGTGCCACCAGCAGAGGTCTAGCGGGAGGCCCCGAGACCCAGTACTTC	CATSRGLAGGPETQYF
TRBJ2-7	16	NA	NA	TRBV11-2	TGTGCCAGCAGCTTAAAGGCCGCAGGGGCTTTCTACGAGCAGTACTTC	CASSLKAAGAFYEQYF
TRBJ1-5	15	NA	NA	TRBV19	TGTGCCAGTAGTATGGGGGGCGCGAGCAATCAGCCCCAGCATTTT	CASSMGGASNQPQHF
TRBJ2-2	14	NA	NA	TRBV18	TGTGCCAGCTCACCACCGTCGATTACCGGGGAGCTGTTTTTT	CASSPPSITGELFF
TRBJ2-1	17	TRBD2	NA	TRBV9	TGTGCCAGCAGCGTAGCGACTCTAGCGGGAGGGAAGAATGAGCAGTTCTTC	CASSVATLAGGKNEQFF
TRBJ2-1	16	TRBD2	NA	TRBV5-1	TGCGCCAGCAGCTTGAATGCGGGAGTTGTACCCAATGAGCAGTTCTTC	CASSLNAGVVPNEQFF
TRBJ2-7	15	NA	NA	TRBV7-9	TGTGCCAGCAGCATGGACGACCGATTCTCCTACGAGCAGTACTTC	CASSMDDRFSYEQYF
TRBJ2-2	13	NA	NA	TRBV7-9	TGTGCCAGCGGCCCGGGGTACACCGGGGAGCTGTTTTTT	CASGPGYTGELFF
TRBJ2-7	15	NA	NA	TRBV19	TGTGCCAGTAGTATCTCGGCACTCCTCTCCTACGAGCAGTACTTC	CASSISALLSYEQYF
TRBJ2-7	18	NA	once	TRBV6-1	TGTGCCAGCAGTGAAGCCCCACTGCCAGCTGGGCTCTACGACGAGCAGTACTTC	CASSEAPLPAGLYDEQYF
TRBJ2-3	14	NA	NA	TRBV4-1	TGCGCCAGCAGCCAAGATATAGGGGCAGATACGCAGTATTTT	CASSQDIGADTQYF
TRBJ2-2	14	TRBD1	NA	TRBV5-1	TGCGCCAGCAGCTTGGGGGGACAGGTTCGGGAGCTGTTTTTT	CASSLGGQVRELFF
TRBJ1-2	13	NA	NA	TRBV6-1	TGTGCCAGCAGTGACCGGGGGATGAGAGGCTACACCTTC	CASSDRGMRGYTF
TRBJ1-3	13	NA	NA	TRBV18	TGTGCCAGCTCACCCTTAGAAGGAAACACCATATATTTT	CASSPLEGNTIYF
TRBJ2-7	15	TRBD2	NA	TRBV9	TGTGCCAGCAGCCCAGGACTAGCGGGGAGGTACGAGCAGTACTTC	CASSPGLAGRYEQYF
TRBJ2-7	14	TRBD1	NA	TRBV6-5	TGTGCCAGCAGTCCCGGGACAGGGGGCTGGGAGCAGTACTTC	CASSPGTGGWEQYF
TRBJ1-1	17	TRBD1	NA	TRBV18	TGTGCCAGCTCACCGCTCGGGACAGGGGGCTATTTGACTGAAGCTTTCTTT	CASSPLGTGGYLTEAFF
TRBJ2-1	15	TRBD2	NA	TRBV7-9	TGTGCCAGCAGCTCTCTAGCGGCCCTTTCTATTGAGCAGTTCTTC	CASSSLAALSIEQFF
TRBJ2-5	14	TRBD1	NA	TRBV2	TGTGCCAGCAGTGCCTTGACAGGGGTCGAGACCCAGTACTTC	CASSALTGVETQYF
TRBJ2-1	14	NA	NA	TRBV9	TGTGCCAGCAGCGTAGGCCCTATGGGCGATGAGCAGTTCTTC	CASSVGPMGDEQFF